This T cell receptor beta chain originates from a study of blood T cell repertoires in COVID-19. Study-wide background: Donors in the United States, Italy and Spain gave samples during acute or convalescent COVID-19. Sources were T cells, B-cell-depleted T cells, or PBMCs; the material itself was cDNA or gDNA.

Source study methods: Nucleated cell counts were estimated from reference gene primer amplification. Assay: immunoSEQ multiplex PCR; the TCRdb copy retains only in-frame clones and omits some. D and trimming come from the DNA, and the V and J calls and clone size come from that table. The sample records approximately 130,000 clones, approximately 87% being singletons. Germline V gene data show CDR1 as MNHEY and CDR2 as SMNVEV (reference sequence). Trimming at V came to 7 bases and at J to 4 bases, leaving 10 bases not matched to a gene. The CDR3 sequence is 15 residues long. This chain uses TRBV27 with TRBJ2-1; TRBD2 agrees at 7 bases. Sequencing was carried out using peripheral blood. The sequence derives from a man aged 50 or older with acute or convalescent COVID-19. The CDR3 here is CASKPRGGSYNEQFF. CDR3 in DNA: TGTGCCAGCAAGCCGAGGGGCGGGAGTTACAATGAGCAGTTCTTC.